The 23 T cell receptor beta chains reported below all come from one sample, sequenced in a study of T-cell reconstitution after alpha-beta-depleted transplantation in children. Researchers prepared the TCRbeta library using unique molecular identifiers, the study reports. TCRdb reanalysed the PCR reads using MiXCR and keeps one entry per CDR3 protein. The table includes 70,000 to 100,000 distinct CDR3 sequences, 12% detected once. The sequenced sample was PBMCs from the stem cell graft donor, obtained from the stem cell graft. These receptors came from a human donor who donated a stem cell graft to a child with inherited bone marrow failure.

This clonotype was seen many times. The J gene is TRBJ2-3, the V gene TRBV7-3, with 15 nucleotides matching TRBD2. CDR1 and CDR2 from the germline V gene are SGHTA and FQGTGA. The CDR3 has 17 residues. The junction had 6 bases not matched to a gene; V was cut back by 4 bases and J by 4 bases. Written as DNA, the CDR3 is TGTGCCAGCAGCTCCGGACTAGCGGGGGGGCCAGCAGATACGCAGTATTTT. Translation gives CASSSGLAGGPADTQYF.

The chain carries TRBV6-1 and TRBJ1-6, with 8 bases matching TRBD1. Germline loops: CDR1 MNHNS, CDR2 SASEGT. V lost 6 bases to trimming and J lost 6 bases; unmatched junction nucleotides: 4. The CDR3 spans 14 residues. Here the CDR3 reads CASSVRGLNSPLHF. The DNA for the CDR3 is TGTGCCAGCAGCGTCAGGGGGCTTAATTCACCCCTCCACTTT.

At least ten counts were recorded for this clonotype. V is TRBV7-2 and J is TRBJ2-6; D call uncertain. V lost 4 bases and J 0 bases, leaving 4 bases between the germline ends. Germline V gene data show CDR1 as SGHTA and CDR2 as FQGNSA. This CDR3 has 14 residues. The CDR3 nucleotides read TGTGCCAGCAGCTGGAGCTCTGGGGCCAACGTCCTGACTTTC. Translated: CASSWSSGANVLTF.

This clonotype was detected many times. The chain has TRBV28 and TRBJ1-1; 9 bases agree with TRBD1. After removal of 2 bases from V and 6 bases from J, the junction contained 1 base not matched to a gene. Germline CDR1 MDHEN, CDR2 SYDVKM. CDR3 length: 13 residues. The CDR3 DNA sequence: TGTGCCAGCAGTTTAGGGACAGGGTCTGAAGCTTTCTTT. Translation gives CASSLGTGSEAFF.

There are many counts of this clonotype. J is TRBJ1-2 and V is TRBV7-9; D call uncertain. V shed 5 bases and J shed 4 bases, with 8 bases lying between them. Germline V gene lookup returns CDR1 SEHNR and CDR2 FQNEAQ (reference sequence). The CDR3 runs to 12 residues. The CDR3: CASSQDPYGYTF. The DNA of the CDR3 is TGTGCCAGCAGCCAGGACCCCTATGGCTACACCTTC.

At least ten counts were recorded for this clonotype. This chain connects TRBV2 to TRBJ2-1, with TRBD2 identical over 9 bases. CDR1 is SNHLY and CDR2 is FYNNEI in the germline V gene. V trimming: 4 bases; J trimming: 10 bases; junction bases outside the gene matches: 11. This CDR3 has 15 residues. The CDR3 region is CASSVQLAGAGEQFF. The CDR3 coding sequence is TGTGCCAGCAGTGTCCAGTTAGCGGGAGCAGGGGAGCAGTTCTTC.

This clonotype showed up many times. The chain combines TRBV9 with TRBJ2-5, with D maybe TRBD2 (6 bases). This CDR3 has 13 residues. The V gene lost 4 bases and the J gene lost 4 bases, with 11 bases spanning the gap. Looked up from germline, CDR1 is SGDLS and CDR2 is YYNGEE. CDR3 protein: CASSSPGRETQYF. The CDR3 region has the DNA TGTGCCAGCAGCTCCCCCGGGAGAGAGACCCAGTACTTC.

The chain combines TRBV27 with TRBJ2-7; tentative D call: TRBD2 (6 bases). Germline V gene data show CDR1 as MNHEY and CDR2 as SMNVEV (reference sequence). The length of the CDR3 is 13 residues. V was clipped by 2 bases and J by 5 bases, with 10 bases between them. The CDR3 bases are TGTGCCAGCAGTTTAGGGGGAGGCGACGAGCAGTACTTC. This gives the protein CASSLGGGDEQYF.

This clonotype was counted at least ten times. The CDR3, as DNA: TGCGCCAGCAGCCTAGGACAGGGCTATGAGCAGTTCTTC. Translating it yields CASSLGQGYEQFF. The V and J genes are TRBV5-1 and TRBJ2-1; 8 nucleotides line up with TRBD1. The germline V gene encodes CDR1 SGHRS and CDR2 YFSETQ. The CDR3 contains 13 residues. The V and J ends lost 4 bases and 8 bases, in that order; junction bases with no gene match: 5.

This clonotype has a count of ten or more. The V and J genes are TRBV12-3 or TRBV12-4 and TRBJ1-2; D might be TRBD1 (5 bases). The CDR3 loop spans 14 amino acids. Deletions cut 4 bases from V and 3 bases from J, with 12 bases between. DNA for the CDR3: TGTGCCAGCAGTTCGGACGGGGGAGACTATGGCTACACCTTC. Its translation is CASSSDGGDYGYTF.

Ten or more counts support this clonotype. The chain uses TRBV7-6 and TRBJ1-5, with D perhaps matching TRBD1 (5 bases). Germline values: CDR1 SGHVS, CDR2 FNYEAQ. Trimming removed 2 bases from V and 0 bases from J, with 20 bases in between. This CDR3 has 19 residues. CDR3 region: CASSLRLREVPYSNQPQHF. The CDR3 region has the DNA TGTGCCAGCAGCTTAAGGCTCAGGGAAGTGCCTTATAGCAATCAGCCCCAGCATTTT.

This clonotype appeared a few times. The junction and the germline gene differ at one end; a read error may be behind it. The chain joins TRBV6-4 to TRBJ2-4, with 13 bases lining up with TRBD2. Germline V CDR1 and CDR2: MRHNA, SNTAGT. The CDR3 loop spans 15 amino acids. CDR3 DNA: TGTGCCAGCAGTATAGGGACTAGCGGGACTCCAATATGGGGCTTC. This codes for CASSIGTSGTPIWGF.

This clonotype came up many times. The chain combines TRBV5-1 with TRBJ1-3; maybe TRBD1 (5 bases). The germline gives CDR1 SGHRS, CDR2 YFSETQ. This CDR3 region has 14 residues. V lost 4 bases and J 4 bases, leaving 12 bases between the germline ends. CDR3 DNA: TGCGCCAGCAGCCAAAGGGGAATCGGAAACACCATATATTTT. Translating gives CASSQRGIGNTIYF.

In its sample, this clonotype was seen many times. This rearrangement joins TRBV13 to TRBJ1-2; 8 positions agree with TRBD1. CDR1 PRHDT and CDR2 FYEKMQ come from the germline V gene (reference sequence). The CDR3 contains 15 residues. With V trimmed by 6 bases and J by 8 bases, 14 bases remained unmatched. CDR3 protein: CASRNLDREILGYTF. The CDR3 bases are TGTGCCAGCAGGAATTTGGACAGGGAAATATTGGGCTACACCTTC.

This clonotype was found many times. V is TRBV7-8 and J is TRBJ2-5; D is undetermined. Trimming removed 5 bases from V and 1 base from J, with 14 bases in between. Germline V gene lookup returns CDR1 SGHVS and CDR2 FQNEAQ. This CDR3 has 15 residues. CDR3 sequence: CASSPRAGLQETQYF. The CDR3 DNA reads TGTGCCAGCAGCCCACGGGCAGGCCTCCAAGAGACCCAGTACTTC.

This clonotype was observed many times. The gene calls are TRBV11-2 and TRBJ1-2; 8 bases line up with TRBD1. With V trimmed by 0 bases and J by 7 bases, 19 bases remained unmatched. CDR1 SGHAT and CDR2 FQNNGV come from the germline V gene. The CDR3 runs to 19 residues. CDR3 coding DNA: TGTGCCAGCAGCTTAGATTCAGGAGGTTTCGGACAGGGTATTGGTGGCTACACCTTC. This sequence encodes CASSLDSGGFGQGIGGYTF.

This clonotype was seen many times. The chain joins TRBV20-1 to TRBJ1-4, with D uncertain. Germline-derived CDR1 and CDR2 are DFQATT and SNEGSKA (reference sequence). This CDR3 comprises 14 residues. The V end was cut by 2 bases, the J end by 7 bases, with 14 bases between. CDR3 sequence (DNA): TGCAGTGCTAGACCAGGAGCGGGATTTGAAAAACTGTTTTTT. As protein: CSARPGAGFEKLFF.

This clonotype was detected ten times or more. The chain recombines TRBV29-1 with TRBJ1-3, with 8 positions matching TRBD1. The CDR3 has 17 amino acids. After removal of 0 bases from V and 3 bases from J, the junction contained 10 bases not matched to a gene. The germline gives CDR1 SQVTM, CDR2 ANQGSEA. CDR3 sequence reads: CSVEDYLTGVDGNTIYF. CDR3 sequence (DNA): TGCAGCGTTGAAGACTATCTGACAGGGGTGGATGGAAACACCATATATTTT.

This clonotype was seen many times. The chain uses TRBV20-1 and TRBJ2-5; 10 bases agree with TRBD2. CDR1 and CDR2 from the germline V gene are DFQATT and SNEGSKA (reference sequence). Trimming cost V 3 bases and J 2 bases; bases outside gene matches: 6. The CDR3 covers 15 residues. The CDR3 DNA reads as TGCAGTGCTAGCGGAGCGGGGGGGCGACAAGAGACCCAGTACTTC. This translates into CSASGAGGRQETQYF.

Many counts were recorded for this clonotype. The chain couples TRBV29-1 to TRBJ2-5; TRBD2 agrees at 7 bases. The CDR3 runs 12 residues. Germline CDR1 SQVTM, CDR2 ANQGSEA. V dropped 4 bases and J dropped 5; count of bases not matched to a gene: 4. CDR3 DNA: TGCAGCGTTGTGGGGGGGACCGAGACCCAGTACTTC. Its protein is CSVVGGTETQYF.

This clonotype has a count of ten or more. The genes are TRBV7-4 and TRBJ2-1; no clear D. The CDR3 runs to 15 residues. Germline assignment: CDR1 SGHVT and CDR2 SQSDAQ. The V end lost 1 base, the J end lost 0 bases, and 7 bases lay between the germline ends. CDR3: CASSLGLSSYNEQFF. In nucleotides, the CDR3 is TGTGCCAGCAGCTTAGGGCTAAGCTCCTACAATGAGCAGTTCTTC.

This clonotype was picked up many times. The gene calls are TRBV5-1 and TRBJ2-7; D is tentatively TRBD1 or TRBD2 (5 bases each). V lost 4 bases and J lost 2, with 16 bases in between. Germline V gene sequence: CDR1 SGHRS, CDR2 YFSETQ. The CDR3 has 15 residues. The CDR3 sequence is CASSRLGDGPYEQYF. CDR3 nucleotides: TGCGCCAGCAGCAGACTCGGGGACGGCCCCTACGAGCAGTACTTC.

This chain's CDR3 is CASSWGLGDGDTQYF. The CDR3 nucleotides read TGTGCCAGCAGTTGGGGACTAGGGGATGGAGATACGCAGTATTTT. This chain joins TRBV7-9 and TRBJ2-3; 8 bases are shared with TRBD2. CDR1 SEHNR and CDR2 FQNEAQ come from the germline V gene (reference sequence). The CDR3 loop spans 15 amino acids. V was pared by 6 bases and J by 5 bases, with 10 bases of the junction left unmatched.